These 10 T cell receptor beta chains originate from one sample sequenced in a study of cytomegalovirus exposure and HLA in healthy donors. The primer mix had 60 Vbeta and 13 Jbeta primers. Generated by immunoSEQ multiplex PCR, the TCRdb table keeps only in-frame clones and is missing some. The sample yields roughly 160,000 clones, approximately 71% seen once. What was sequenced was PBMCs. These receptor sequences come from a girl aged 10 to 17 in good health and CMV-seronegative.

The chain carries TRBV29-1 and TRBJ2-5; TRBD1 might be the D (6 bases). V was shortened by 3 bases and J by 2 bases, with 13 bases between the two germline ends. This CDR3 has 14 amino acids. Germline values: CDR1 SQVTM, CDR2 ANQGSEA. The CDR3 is CSVELYRVQETQYF. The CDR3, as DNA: TGCAGCGTTGAGCTCTACAGGGTACAAGAGACCCAGTACTTC.

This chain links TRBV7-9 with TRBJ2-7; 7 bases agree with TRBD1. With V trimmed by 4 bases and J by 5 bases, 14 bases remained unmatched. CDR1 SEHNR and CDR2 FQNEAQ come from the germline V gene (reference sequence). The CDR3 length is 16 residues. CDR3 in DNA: TGTGCCAGCAGCTCATCAAGGGCGGACAGGCCCAACGAGCAGTACTTC. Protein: CASSSSRADRPNEQYF.

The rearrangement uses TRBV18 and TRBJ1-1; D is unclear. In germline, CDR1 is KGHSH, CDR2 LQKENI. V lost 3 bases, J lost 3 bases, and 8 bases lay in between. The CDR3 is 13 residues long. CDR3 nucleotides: TGTGCCAGCTCACCCTCGGCGGACACTGAAGCTTTCTTT. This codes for CASSPSADTEAFF.

This chain's CDR3 is CASSYGGARLNSPLHF. In DNA form, the CDR3 reads TGTGCCAGCAGTTACGGAGGGGCGCGATTGAATTCACCCCTCCACTTT. The rearrangement links TRBV6-6 to TRBJ1-6; possible D gene TRBD1, 5 bases. The CDR3 is made up of 16 amino acids. The germline CDR1 and CDR2 sequences are MNHNY and SVGAGI (reference sequence). Trimming took 2 bases from V and 7 from J, leaving 15 bases between them.

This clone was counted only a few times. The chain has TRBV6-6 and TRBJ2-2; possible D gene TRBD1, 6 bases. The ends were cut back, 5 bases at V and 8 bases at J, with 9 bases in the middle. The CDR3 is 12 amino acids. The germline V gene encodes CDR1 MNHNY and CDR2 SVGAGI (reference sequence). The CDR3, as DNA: TGTGCCAGCAGTCTTGGGACAGGGGAGCTGTTTTTT. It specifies CASSLGTGELFF.

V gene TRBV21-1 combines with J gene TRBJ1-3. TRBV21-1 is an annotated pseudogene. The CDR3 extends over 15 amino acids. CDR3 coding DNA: TGTGCCAGCAAGCCCGGGACTGCCCCCTGGAACACCATATATTTT. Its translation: CASKPGTAPWNTIYF.

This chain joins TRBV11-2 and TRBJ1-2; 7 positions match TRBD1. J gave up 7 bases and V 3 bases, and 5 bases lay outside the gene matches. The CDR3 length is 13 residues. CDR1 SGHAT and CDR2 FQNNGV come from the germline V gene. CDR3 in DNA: TGTGCCAGCAGCTTTGACAGGGCAATTGGCTACACCTTC. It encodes CASSFDRAIGYTF.

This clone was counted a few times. The CDR3 loop is CASRGGTGDLNYGYTF. DNA for the CDR3: TGCGCCAGCAGGGGCGGGACAGGGGACCTTAACTATGGCTACACCTTC. The chain carries TRBV5-1 and TRBJ1-2; 10 bases agree with TRBD1. V dropped 5 bases and J dropped 1; count of bases not matched to a gene: 8. The CDR3 totals 16 residues. Germline CDR1 reads SGHRS; CDR2 reads YFSETQ.

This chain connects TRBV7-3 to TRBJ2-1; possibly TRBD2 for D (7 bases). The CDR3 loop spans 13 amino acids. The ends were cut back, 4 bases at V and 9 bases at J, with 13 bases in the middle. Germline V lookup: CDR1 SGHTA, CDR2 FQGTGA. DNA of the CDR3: TGTGCCAGCAGCTACTCAGGGGAGGGTGAGCAGTTCTTC. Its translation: CASSYSGEGEQFF.

The CDR3 DNA is TGTGCCAGCAGTGACACAGGGTTTGAGTTAGAGACCCAGTACTTC. Its protein product is CASSDTGFELETQYF. The chain carries TRBV6-1 and TRBJ2-5, with TRBD1 as a possible D gene (6 bases). Deletions cut 3 bases from V and 4 bases from J, with 15 bases between. Germline V CDR1 and CDR2: MNHNS, SASEGT. The CDR3 totals 15 residues.